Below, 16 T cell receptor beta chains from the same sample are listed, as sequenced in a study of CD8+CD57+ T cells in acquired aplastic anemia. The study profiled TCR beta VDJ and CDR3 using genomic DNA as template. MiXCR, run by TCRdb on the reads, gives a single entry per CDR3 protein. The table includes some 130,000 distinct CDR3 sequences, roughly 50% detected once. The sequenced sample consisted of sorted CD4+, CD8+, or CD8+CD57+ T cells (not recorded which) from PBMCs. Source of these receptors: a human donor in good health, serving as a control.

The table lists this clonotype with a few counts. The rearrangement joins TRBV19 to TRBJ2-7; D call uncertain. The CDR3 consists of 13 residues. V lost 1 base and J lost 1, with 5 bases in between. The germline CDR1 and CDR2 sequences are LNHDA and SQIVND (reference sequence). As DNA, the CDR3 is TGTGCCAGTAGTATAGGCAGTTCCTACGAGCAGTACTTC. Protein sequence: CASSIGSSYEQYF.

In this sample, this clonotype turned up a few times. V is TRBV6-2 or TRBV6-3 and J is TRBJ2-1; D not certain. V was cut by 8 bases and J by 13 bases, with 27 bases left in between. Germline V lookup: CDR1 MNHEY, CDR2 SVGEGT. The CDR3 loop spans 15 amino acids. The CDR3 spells CASDLQHRERQTQFF. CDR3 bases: TGTGCCAGCGATTTACAACACAGAGAGAGGCAGACCCAGTTCTTC.

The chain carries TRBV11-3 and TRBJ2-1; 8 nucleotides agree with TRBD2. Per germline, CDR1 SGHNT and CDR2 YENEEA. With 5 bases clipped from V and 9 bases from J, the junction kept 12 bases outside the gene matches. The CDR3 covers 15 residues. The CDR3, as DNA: TGTGCCAGCAGCAAAAGCGGGGGCCGCGGGCGTGAGCAGTTCTTC. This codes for CASSKSGGRGREQFF.

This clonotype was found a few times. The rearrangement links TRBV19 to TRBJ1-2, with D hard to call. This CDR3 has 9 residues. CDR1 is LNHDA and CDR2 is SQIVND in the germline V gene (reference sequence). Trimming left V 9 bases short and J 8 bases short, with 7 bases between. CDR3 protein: CASGFGYTF. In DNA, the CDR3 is TGTGCCAGCGGTTTCGGCTACACCTTC.

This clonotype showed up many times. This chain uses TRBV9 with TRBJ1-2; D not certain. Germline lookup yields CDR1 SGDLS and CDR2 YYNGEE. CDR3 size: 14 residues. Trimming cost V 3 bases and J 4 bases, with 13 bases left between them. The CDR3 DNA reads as TGTGCCAGCAGCGCCCTCCTGGCCTCCTATGGCTACACCTTC. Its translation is CASSALLASYGYTF.

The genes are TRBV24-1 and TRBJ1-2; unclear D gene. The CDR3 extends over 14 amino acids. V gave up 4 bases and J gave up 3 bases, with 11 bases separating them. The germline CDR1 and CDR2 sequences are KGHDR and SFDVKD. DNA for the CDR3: TGTGCCACCAGTGAAAGGAGCAGTTACTATGGCTACACCTTC. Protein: CATSERSSYYGYTF.

CDR3 amino acids: CASSRGPREQYF. Written as DNA, the CDR3 is TGTGCCAGCAGCCGCGGGCCCCGCGAGCAGTACTTC. The chain combines TRBV7-2 with TRBJ2-7; tentatively, D is TRBD2 (5 bases). V was clipped by 5 bases and J by 6 bases, with 11 bases between them. In germline, CDR1 is SGHTA, CDR2 FQGNSA. This CDR3 is 12 amino acids long. Full variable domain (missing parts from reference TRBV7-2 and TRBJ2-7): GAGVSQSPSNKVTEKGKDVELRCDPISGHTALYWYRQSLGQGLEFLIYFQGNSAPDKSGLPSDRFSAERTGGSVSTLTIQRTQQEDSAVYLCASSRGPREQYFGPGTRLTVT.

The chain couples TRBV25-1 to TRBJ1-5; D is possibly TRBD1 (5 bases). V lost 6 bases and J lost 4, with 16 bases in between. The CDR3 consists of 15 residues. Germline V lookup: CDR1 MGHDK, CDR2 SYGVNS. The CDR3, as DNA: TGTGCCAGCAGATCCAGCGGGGGGAGAAATCAGCCCCAGCATTTT. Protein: CASRSSGGRNQPQHF.

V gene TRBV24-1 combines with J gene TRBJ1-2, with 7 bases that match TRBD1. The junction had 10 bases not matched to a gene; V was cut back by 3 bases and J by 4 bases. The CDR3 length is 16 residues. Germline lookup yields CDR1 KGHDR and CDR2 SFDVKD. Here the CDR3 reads CATSDTRTGGLYGYTF. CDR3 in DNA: TGTGCCACCAGTGATACCCGGACAGGCGGTCTCTATGGCTACACCTTC.

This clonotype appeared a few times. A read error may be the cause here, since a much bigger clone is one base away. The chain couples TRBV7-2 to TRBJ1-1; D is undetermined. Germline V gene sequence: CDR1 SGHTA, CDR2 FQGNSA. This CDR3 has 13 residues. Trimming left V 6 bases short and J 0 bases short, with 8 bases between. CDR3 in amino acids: CASRGSMNTEAFF. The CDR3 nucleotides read TGTGCCAGCAGGGGCAGCATGAACACTGAAGCTTTCTTT.

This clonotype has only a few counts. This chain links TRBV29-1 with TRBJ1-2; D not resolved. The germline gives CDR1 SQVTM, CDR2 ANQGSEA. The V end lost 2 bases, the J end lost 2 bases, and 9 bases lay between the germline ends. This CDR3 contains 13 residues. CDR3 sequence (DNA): TGCAGCGTTGAAATAGGCCCAAACTATGGCTACACCTTC. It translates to CSVEIGPNYGYTF.

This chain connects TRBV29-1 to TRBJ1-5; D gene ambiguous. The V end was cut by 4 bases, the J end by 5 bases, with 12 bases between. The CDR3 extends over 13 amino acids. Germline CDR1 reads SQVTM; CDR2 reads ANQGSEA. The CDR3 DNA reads TGCAGCGTTGCAGAGGGAATGGATCAGCCCCAGCATTTT. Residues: CSVAEGMDQPQHF.

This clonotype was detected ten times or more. The CDR3 here is CASSLRGAGNQPQHF. The DNA for the CDR3 is TGCGCCAGCAGCTTGCGCGGGGCCGGCAATCAGCCCCAGCATTTT. The gene calls are TRBV5-1 and TRBJ1-5; TRBD1 might be the D (5 bases). V was pared by 1 base and J by 2 bases, with 10 bases between. In germline, CDR1 is SGHRS, CDR2 YFSETQ. The CDR3 has 15 amino acids. Based on the CDR3 plus reference TRBV5-1 and TRBJ1-5, the full variable domain is KAGVTQTPRYLIKTRGQQVTLSCSPISGHRSVSWYQQTPGQGLQFLFEYFSETQRNKGNFPGRFSGRQFSNSRSEMNVSTLELGDSALYLCASSLRGAGNQPQHFGDGTRLSIL.

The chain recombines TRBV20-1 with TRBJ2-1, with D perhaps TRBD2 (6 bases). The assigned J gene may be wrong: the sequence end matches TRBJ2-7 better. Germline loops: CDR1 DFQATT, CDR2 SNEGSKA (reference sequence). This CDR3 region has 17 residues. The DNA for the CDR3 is TGCAGTGCTAGCAGGCGGGGAATTACCCAACCCTTAGACGAGCAGTACTTC. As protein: CSASRRGITQPLDEQYF.

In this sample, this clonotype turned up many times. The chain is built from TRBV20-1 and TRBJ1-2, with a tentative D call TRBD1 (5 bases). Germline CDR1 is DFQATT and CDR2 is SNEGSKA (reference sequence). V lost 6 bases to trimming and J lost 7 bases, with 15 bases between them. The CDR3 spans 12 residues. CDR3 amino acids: CSAGEQGGGYTF. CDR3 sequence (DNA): TGCAGTGCCGGGGAGCAGGGAGGTGGCTACACCTTC.

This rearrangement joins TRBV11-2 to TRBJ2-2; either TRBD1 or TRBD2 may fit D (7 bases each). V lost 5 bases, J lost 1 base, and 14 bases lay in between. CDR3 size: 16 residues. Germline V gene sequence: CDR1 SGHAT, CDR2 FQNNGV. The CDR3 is CASSPGGGLNTGELFF. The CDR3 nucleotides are TGTGCCAGCAGCCCAGGGGGGGGCCTGAACACCGGGGAGCTGTTTTTT.